This is a list of T cell receptor beta chains from one sample in a study of shared clonotypes between healthy human individuals. The protocol was immunoSEQ multiplex PCR, while the TCRdb copy is restricted to in-frame clones and leaves out a portion. The sample holds some 1 million clones, roughly 75% seen once. Input material: memory CD4+ T cells sorted from blood. These TCRs come from a man aged 18 to 30 in good health. The CDR3 runs from the conserved cysteine through the conserved F or W. A D gene is named only where the DNA matches it firmly. Rows give clone size only sometimes, using once, few, many, or a class for an expanded clone.

D gene	V gene	clone size	J gene	CDR3 protein	CDR3 DNA
.	TRBV12-5	few	TRBJ1-2	CASGLTTGIQDYGYTF	TGTGCTAGTGGTTTGACCACCGGGATCCAAGACTATGGCTACACCTTC
TRBD1	TRBV28	few	TRBJ1-4	CASSSGQAREKLFF	TGTGCCAGCAGTTCGGGACAGGCGCGTGAAAAACTGTTTTTT
.	TRBV6-1	.	TRBJ1-5	CASRRRAGQPQHF	TGTGCCAGCAGACGCAGGGCCGGGCAGCCCCAGCATTTT
.	TRBV7-2	.	TRBJ1-1	CASSPDRGRGTEAFF	TGTGCCAGCAGCCCAGACCGGGGGCGAGGCACTGAAGCTTTCTTT
.	TRBV19	.	TRBJ2-7	CASSGGTPYEQYF	TGTGCCAGTAGTGGGGGGACCCCCTACGAGCAGTACTTC
.	TRBV5-6	many	TRBJ2-7	CASSLAPGGYTRYEQYF	TGTGCCAGCAGCTTGGCCCCCGGGGGCTACACGAGGTACGAGCAGTACTTC
.	TRBV18	.	TRBJ2-5	CASSLGQETQYF	TGTGCCAGCTCATTGGGACAAGAGACCCAGTACTTC
.	TRBV21-1	.	TRBJ2-5	CASSQNVEGAYFIEDQETQYF	TGTGCCAGCAGCCAAAATGTAGAGGGGGCGTATTTTATAGAAGACCAAGAGACCCAGTACTTC
.	TRBV28	.	TRBJ1-5	CASSTGAVNQPQHF	TGTGCCAGCAGCACGGGCGCCGTCAATCAGCCCCAGCATTTT
.	TRBV7-2	.	TRBJ1-1	CASSPGRTNTEAFF	TGTGCCAGCAGCCCAGGACGGACGAACACTGAAGCTTTCTTT
TRBD2	TRBV15	.	TRBJ2-2	CATSRALADDRGGLFF	TGTGCCACCAGCAGAGCTCTAGCGGACGACCGGGGAGGGCTGTTTTTT
.	TRBV11-2	.	TRBJ2-2	CASSLVGLTGELFF	TGTGCCAGCAGCTTAGTCGGGTTAACCGGGGAGCTGTTTTTT
.	TRBV7-9	.	TRBJ2-2	CASSPLWELFF	TGTGCCAGCAGCCCACTGTGGGAGCTGTTTTTT
.	TRBV6-6	.	TRBJ2-7	CASSYSRQGREQYF	TGTGCCAGCAGTTACTCGAGGCAGGGTCGCGAGCAGTACTTC
.	TRBV15	.	TRBJ2-5	CATSRSRESRETQYF	TGTGCCACCAGCAGATCCCGTGAGTCGCGGGAGACCCAGTACTTC
.	TRBV19	.	TRBJ2-1	CASSIQLGVVDEQFF	TGTGCCAGTAGTATTCAACTAGGAGTGGTAGATGAGCAGTTCTTC
.	TRBV5-1	once	TRBJ1-1	CASSPTGNTEAFF	TGCGCCAGCAGCCCGACAGGGAACACTGAAGCTTTCTTT
.	TRBV28	.	TRBJ2-2	CASSPPGPGNTGELFF	TGTGCCAGCAGTCCGCCGGGACCAGGAAACACCGGGGAGCTGTTTTTT
.	TRBV19	.	TRBJ1-5	CASSIQVSTAGNQPQHF	TGTGCCAGTAGTATACAAGTATCGACAGCGGGCAATCAGCCCCAGCATTTT
.	TRBV5-6	.	TRBJ2-3	CASSFEAGPSTDTQYF	TGTGCCAGCAGCTTCGAGGCAGGGCCCAGCACAGATACGCAGTATTTT
.	TRBV18	.	TRBJ1-6	CASSPQQGSDSPLHF	TGTGCCAGCTCACCACAGCAGGGGTCGGATTCACCCCTCCACTTT
TRBD2	TRBV28	.	TRBJ2-5	CASRPGTSVETQYF	TGTGCCAGCAGGCCCGGGACTAGCGTTGAGACCCAGTACTTC
.	TRBV5-4	few	TRBJ2-1	CASTVRLSSYNEQFF	TGTGCCAGCACCGTCCGGTTGAGCTCCTACAATGAGCAGTTCTTC
TRBD1	TRBV5-5	.	TRBJ2-1	CASSLPGTGGKNEQFF	TGTGCCAGCAGCTTGCCCGGGACAGGGGGCAAGAATGAGCAGTTCTTC